This T cell receptor (beta chain) was recorded in a study of T cell repertoires in cytomegalovirus infection. In TCRdb, the reads were re-called with MiXCR into one record per CDR3 protein. Of under 300,000 distinct CDR3 sequences in the sample, 20% to 25% are singletons; the top ten hold 15% to 20%. This clonotype was detected only a few times. The target antigen is unknown. The source material was cultured PBMCs, sampled from culture after CMV antigen stimulation. This TCR was recovered from a human donor in good health (CMV status not recorded). Some clones in this sample may be carry-over from other donors' samples.

CDR3 in amino acids: CASSYDRILSYEQYF. Here the CDR3 DNA reads TGTGCCAGCAGTTACGACAGGATTCTTTCCTACGAGCAGTACTTC. The chain carries TRBV28 and TRBJ2-7, with D tentatively TRBD1 (6 bases). V lost 4 bases, J lost 1 base, and 14 bases lay in between. CDR1 is MDHEN, CDR2 SYDVKM, per germline. The CDR3 runs to 15 residues.